Reported below is one T cell receptor beta chain. Its antigen is not identified. A read error may account for a junction end that differs from germline. The TCR beta profiling, which covered VDJ combination and CDR3 sequence, was carried out using genomic DNA as the template. TCRdb used MiXCR to reprocess the reads, holding one entry per CDR3 protein. The table has more than 150,000 distinct CDR3 sequences, under 55% seen once. This sample is drawn from a study of CD8+CD57+ T cells in acquired aplastic anemia. In the study overall: DNA per sorted CD4+ or CD8+ sample ranged about 0.18 to 30 ug, averaging roughly 3.2 ug. Regarding the study as a whole: Between patients and controls, CD8+ Simpson's diversity did not vary significantly.

CDR1 SGHRS and CDR2 YFSETQ come from the germline V gene. CDR3 size: 13 residues. Material: sorted CD4+, CD8+, or CD8+CD57+ T cells (not recorded which) from PBMCs. This sequence joins TRBV5-1 and TRBJ2-7, with 15 bases aligning to TRBD2. The sequence was collected from a human donor in good health. The CDR3 here is CASSPQGLAGGIF. The CDR3 DNA is TGCGCCAGCAGCCCCCAGGGACTAGCGGGAGGCATTTTC. Full variable domain (missing parts from reference TRBV5-1 and TRBJ2-7): KAGVTQTPRYLIKTRGQQVTLSCSPISGHRSVSWYQQTPGQGLQFLFEYFSETQRNKGNFPGRFSGRQFSNSRSEMNVSTLELGDSALYLCASSPQGLAGGIFGPGTRLTVT.